This T cell receptor (beta chain) emerged from a study of T cell repertoires in cytomegalovirus infection. Deletions cut 0 bases from V and 6 bases from J, with 8 bases between. Germline-derived CDR1 and CDR2 are MNHNY and SVGAGI (reference sequence). This CDR3 has 13 residues. Study-wide points: What dominated the ex vivo response were HLA-C-restricted CMV-specific TCR beta clonotypes. Summed public TCR beta family frequency identified CMV carriers bearing the relevant HLA.

In regard to this clonotype: The antigen remains unidentified.

TCRdb reprocessed the reads with MiXCR, giving one entry per CDR3 protein. The repertoire includes about 230,000 distinct CDR3 sequences, 22% of them detected once, and around a sixth sits in the top ten. The sequence was collected from a human donor in good health (CMV status not recorded). Some clones in this sample may be carry-over from other donors' samples. The V gene is TRBV6-6, the J gene TRBJ1-2; no definite D call. What was sequenced was CD8+ T cells from PBMCs. CDR3 nucleotides: TGTGCCAGCAGTTACTCGAGGGCGGATGGCTACACCTTC. It is translated as CASSYSRADGYTF.